These 21 T cell receptor beta chains originate from one sample sequenced in a study of PD-1 blockade in classical Hodgkin lymphoma. The protocol was immunoSEQ multiplex PCR, while the TCRdb copy is restricted to in-frame clones and leaves out a portion. This repertoire shows more than 30,000 clones, roughly 82% found once; its top ten account for 32%. Autologous stem cell transplantation was followed by relapse in every patient, and brentuximab vedotin exposure varied. Here the sequenced sample was peripheral blood mononuclear cells (PBMCs), taken at baseline. The receptors here all came from a human donor with classical Hodgkin lymphoma.

The V call is TRBV7-2, the J call TRBJ2-3; maybe TRBD2 (6 bases). Per germline, CDR1 SGHTA and CDR2 FQGNSA. The V end was cut by 0 bases, the J end by 5 bases, with 9 bases between. This CDR3 is 14 amino acids long. The CDR3 sequence: CASSLAMTRDTQYF. DNA for the CDR3: TGTGCCAGCAGCTTAGCCATGACTAGAGATACGCAGTATTTT.

The chain couples TRBV7-9 to TRBJ2-7; D gene unclear. The ends were cut back, 0 bases at V and 6 bases at J, with 12 bases in the middle. Germline-derived CDR1 and CDR2 are SEHNR and FQNEAQ (reference sequence). The CDR3 spans 14 residues. Here the CDR3 reads CASSLAVQLSEQYF. The CDR3 DNA is TGTGCCAGCAGCTTAGCTGTCCAGCTAAGCGAGCAGTACTTC.

The gene calls are TRBV2 and TRBJ2-1; a weak D match, TRBD1 (7 bases). CDR1 is SNHLY, CDR2 FYNNEI, per germline. The length of the CDR3 is 11 residues. V dropped 5 bases and J dropped 14 bases, with 13 bases sitting between them. In DNA form, the CDR3 reads TGTGCCAGCAGTACCGACAGGGAGGAGTTCTTC. This codes for CASSTDREEFF.

The chain combines TRBV5-6 with TRBJ1-1; D is unresolved. V dropped 0 bases and J dropped 0 bases, with 9 bases sitting between them. The CDR3 covers 15 residues. Looked up from germline, CDR1 is SGHDT and CDR2 is YYEEEE. This CDR3 is CASSLANQMNTEAFF. CDR3 nucleotide sequence: TGTGCCAGCAGCTTGGCCAATCAGATGAACACTGAAGCTTTCTTT. Combining the CDR3 with reference TRBV5-6 and TRBJ1-1 gives the whole variable domain DAGVTQSPTHLIKTRGQQVTLRCSPKSGHDTVSWYQQALGQGPQFIFQYYEEEERQRGNFPDRFSGHQFPNYSSELNVNALLLGDSALYLCASSLANQMNTEAFFGQGTRLTVV.

This sequence joins TRBV10-1 and TRBJ1-1, with D perhaps matching TRBD1 (6 bases). Germline V gene data show CDR1 as WNHNN and CDR2 as SYGVQD (reference sequence). Trimming removed 2 bases from V and 3 bases from J, with 13 bases in between. The CDR3 is 15 amino acids. CDR3 in amino acids: CASSEEGGQDTEAFF. CDR3 coding DNA: TGCGCCAGCAGTGAGGAAGGGGGGCAGGACACTGAAGCTTTCTTT.

This chain connects TRBV15 to TRBJ1-1; D ambiguous. From germline, CDR1 is LNHNV and CDR2 YYDKDF (reference sequence). There are 17 residues in the CDR3. V shed 0 bases and J shed 1 base, with 15 bases lying between them. The CDR3 DNA sequence: TGTGCCACCAGCAGAGATCTCGCCGACTCAGAGAACACTGAAGCTTTCTTT. It codes for CATSRDLADSENTEAFF. Full variable domain (rest looked up from reference TRBV15 and TRBJ1-1): DAMVIQNPRYQVTQFGKPVTLSCSQTLNHNVMYWYQQKSSQAPKLLFHYYDKDFNNEADTPDNFQSRRPNTSFCFLDIRSPGLGDTAMYLCATSRDLADSENTEAFFGQGTRLTVV.

The rearrangement links TRBV5-1 to TRBJ2-2; possibly TRBD1 for D (6 bases). Trimming removed 3 bases from V and 4 bases from J, with 16 bases in between. Germline lookup yields CDR1 SGHRS and CDR2 YFSETQ. The CDR3 totals 16 residues. CDR3 protein: CASSWGHSGGTGELFF. CDR3 nucleotides: TGCGCCAGCAGCTGGGGACATTCTGGGGGCACCGGGGAGCTGTTTTTT.

V and J are TRBV7-2 and TRBJ2-2, with TRBD1 matching 7 bases. J lost 2 bases, V lost 5 bases, and 8 bases had no gene match. The length of the CDR3 is 16 residues. Germline V gives CDR1 SGHTA, CDR2 FQGNSA. DNA for the CDR3: TGTGCCAGCAGCCCTAGACAGGGATACAACACCGGGGAGCTGTTTTTT. Translation gives CASSPRQGYNTGELFF.

CDR3 bases: TGTGCCAGCAGTTACCCCCAGGGGACGGGCACTGAAGCTTTCTTT. This encodes CASSYPQGTGTEAFF. The rearrangement links TRBV6-6 to TRBJ1-1, with a weak D call TRBD1 (6 bases). V lost 2 bases and J lost 4, with 14 bases in between. The CDR3 has 15 residues. Germline values: CDR1 MNHNY, CDR2 SVGAGI (reference sequence).

The chain links TRBV25-1 to TRBJ2-7, with 8 bases aligning to TRBD2. The CDR3 is made up of 13 amino acids. The germline V gene encodes CDR1 MGHDK and CDR2 SYGVNS. With V trimmed by 8 bases and J by 10 bases, 13 bases remained unmatched. CDR3 sequence reads: CASHPGGQSKQYF. CDR3 coding DNA: TGTGCCAGCCACCCGGGGGGGCAGAGTAAACAGTACTTC.

The chain joins TRBV7-9 to TRBJ1-1, with TRBD1 identical over 8 bases. This CDR3 comprises 13 residues. Germline V gives CDR1 SEHNR, CDR2 FQNEAQ (reference sequence). The junction had 6 bases not matched to a gene; V was cut back by 4 bases and J by 8 bases. CDR3 protein: CASSSGTGQEAFF. The DNA of the CDR3 is TGTGCCAGCAGCTCGGGGACAGGCCAGGAAGCTTTCTTT. The full variable domain, rest sourced from reference TRBV7-9 and TRBJ1-1, is DTGVSQNPRHKITKRGQNVTFRCDPISEHNRLYWYRQTLGQGPEFLTYFQNEAQLEKSRLLSDRFSAERPKGSFSTLEIQRTEQGDSAMYLCASSSGTGQEAFFGQGTRLTVV.

The J gene is TRBJ1-6, the V gene TRBV7-9; maybe TRBD1 (6 bases). Germline V gene data show CDR1 as SEHNR and CDR2 as FQNEAQ (reference sequence). The V and J ends lost 1 base and 5 bases respectively, with 9 bases between them. This CDR3 contains 15 residues. The CDR3 sequence is CASSLEDRNNSPLHF. Here the CDR3 DNA reads TGTGCCAGCAGCTTAGAGGACAGAAATAATTCACCCCTCCACTTT.

This clone was picked up one time. V usage is TRBV19 and J usage is TRBJ2-7, with TRBD2 identical over 7 bases. V lost 6 bases to trimming and J lost 1 base; unmatched junction nucleotides: 6. Germline V lookup: CDR1 LNHDA, CDR2 SQIVND (reference sequence). The CDR3 runs 14 residues. The CDR3, as DNA: TGTGCCAGTAGCTGGGTGGGAGGGTCCTACGAGCAGTACTTC. Translated: CASSWVGGSYEQYF.

The sample holds one count of this clone. The V call is TRBV30, the J call TRBJ1-3, with TRBD1 as a possible D gene (6 bases). Germline CDR1 GTSNPN, CDR2 SVGIG (reference sequence). V lost 1 base to trimming and J lost 4 bases, with 14 bases between them. The CDR3 sequence is 15 residues long. This CDR3 reads CAWSERRGQGNTIYF. Written as DNA, the CDR3 is TGTGCCTGGAGTGAACGACGGGGGCAGGGAAACACCATATATTTT.

The CDR3 region has the DNA TGTGCCAGCAGCGTTTCATTACTAGCGAATGAGCAGTTCTTC. Translation: CASSVSLLANEQFF. The chain has TRBV9 and TRBJ2-1; 7 positions match TRBD2. The CDR3 is made up of 14 amino acids. The J segment lost 7 bases and the V segment lost 2 bases, leaving 6 bases of the junction unmatched. CDR1 and CDR2 (germline): SGDLS, YYNGEE.

This chain links TRBV19 with TRBJ1-1; no clear D. Deletions cut 3 bases from V and 4 bases from J, with 12 bases between. Germline assignment: CDR1 LNHDA and CDR2 SQIVND (reference sequence). The CDR3 is 14 residues long. CDR3 coding DNA: TGTGCCAGTAGTATTAAGGAGGGCTTCACTGAAGCTTTCTTT. Residues: CASSIKEGFTEAFF.

The rearrangement joins TRBV6-1 to TRBJ2-5; D might be TRBD1 (5 bases). Germline V gives CDR1 MNHNS, CDR2 SASEGT. This CDR3 spans 16 amino acids. Trimming took off 1 base at V and 5 bases at J, with 17 bases between the two ends. The chain's CDR3 is CASSEGTHYPLETQYF. The CDR3 region has the DNA TGTGCCAGCAGTGAAGGGACACACTACCCCCTGGAGACCCAGTACTTC.

The chain uses TRBV5-1 and TRBJ1-2; TRBD1 aligns across 9 bases. The V and J ends lost 3 bases and 2 bases, in that order; junction bases with no gene match: 2. CDR1 SGHRS and CDR2 YFSETQ come from the germline V gene. This CDR3 contains 14 residues. CDR3 protein: CASSSGTGNYGYTF. The CDR3 nucleotides are TGCGCCAGCAGCTCCGGGACAGGGAACTATGGCTACACCTTC.

This clone was detected once. This CDR3 reads CASSKGRPLNEKLFF. The CDR3 DNA is TGTGCCAGCAGCAAAGGTCGCCCGTTGAATGAAAAACTGTTTTTT. The V and J genes are TRBV21-1 and TRBJ1-4. TRBV21-1 is deemed a pseudogene. The CDR3 covers 15 residues.

In nucleotides, the CDR3 is TGTGCCAGCAGCTTCCTAACGGGCCGAGGGGCGGTCGAGCAGTACTTC. It translates to CASSFLTGRGAVEQYF. The rearrangement uses TRBV27 and TRBJ2-7; perhaps D is TRBD1 or TRBD2 (5 bases each). V shed 6 bases and J shed 6 bases, with 24 bases lying between them. The CDR3 covers 16 residues. Per the germline V gene, CDR1 is MNHEY and CDR2 is SMNVEV (reference sequence).

This clone was seen once. J is TRBJ1-5 and V is TRBV5-6; 7 bases are shared with TRBD1. J was trimmed by 5 bases and V by 0 bases; bases with no gene match: 5. Germline V gene data show CDR1 as SGHDT and CDR2 as YYEEEE. CDR3 length: 15 amino acids. CDR3 sequence: CASSLGGGPHQPQHF. The CDR3 DNA follows: TGTGCCAGCAGCTTGGGAGGGGGCCCCCATCAGCCCCAGCATTTT.